This T cell receptor (beta chain) derives from a study of blood T cell repertoires in COVID-19. Only in-frame clones appear in the TCRdb table, and some are missing; sequencing was by immunoSEQ multiplex PCR. The sample shows approximately 300,000 clones, around 83% of them seen only once. This clonotype originated in a woman in her fifties or sixties with acute or convalescent COVID-19. The sample consisted of peripheral blood.

The CDR3 DNA reads as TGTGCTAGTGGACTAAGCGACAATCAGCCCCAGCATTTT. It encodes CASGLSDNQPQHF. The chain uses TRBV12-5 and TRBJ1-5; D gene unclear. V was pared by 6 bases and J by 3 bases, with 9 bases between. The germline V gene has CDR1 LGHNT and CDR2 FRNRAP. This CDR3 has 13 residues. The entire variable domain, with the rest obtained from reference TRBV12-5 and TRBJ1-5, is as follows: DARVTQTPRHKVTEMGQEVTMRCQPILGHNTVFWYRQTMMQGLELLAYFRNRAPLDDSGMPKDRFSAEMPDATLATLKIQPSEPRDSAVYFCASGLSDNQPQHFGDGTRLSIL.